This is a list of T cell receptor beta chains from one sample in a study of blood T cell repertoires in COVID-19. Assay: immunoSEQ multiplex PCR; the TCRdb copy retains only in-frame clones and omits some. The sample contains about 120,000 clones, around nine tenths of which appear only once. Material: peripheral blood. Receptors originate from a man between 60 and 75 years old with COVID-19, enrolled during active disease. Each CDR3 is given with its conserved first and last residue. Fields, in order: D gene, J gene, clone size, V gene, CDR3 protein, CDR3 DNA. The D gene is left open where the match is weak. Where a row states a size, it is once, few, many or the class of an expanded clone; other rows omit it.

D gene: TRBD1
J gene: TRBJ2-1
clone size: -
V gene: TRBV30
CDR3 protein: CAWSGQGAGEQFF
CDR3 DNA: TGTGCCTGGTCCGGACAGGGGGCTGGTGAGCAGTTCTTC

D gene: TRBD1
J gene: TRBJ1-2
clone size: -
V gene: TRBV27
CDR3 protein: CASSGTGQGNYGYTF
CDR3 DNA: TGTGCCAGCAGTGGGACGGGACAGGGAAACTATGGCTACACCTTC

D gene: TRBD1
J gene: TRBJ1-2
clone size: -
V gene: TRBV7-9
CDR3 protein: CASSLGGPGGYGYTF
CDR3 DNA: TGTGCCAGCAGCTTAGGGGGGCCAGGGGGCTATGGCTACACCTTC

D gene: TRBD1
J gene: TRBJ2-7
clone size: -
V gene: TRBV12-5
CDR3 protein: CASGARTGSTHEQYF
CDR3 DNA: TGTGCTAGTGGTGCCAGGACAGGGTCAACCCACGAGCAGTACTTC

D gene: -
J gene: TRBJ2-7
clone size: -
V gene: TRBV7-8
CDR3 protein: CASSLVGGLGSYEQYF
CDR3 DNA: TGTGCCAGCAGCTTAGTGGGGGGGCTAGGGTCCTACGAGCAGTACTTC

D gene: TRBD1
J gene: TRBJ1-1
clone size: -
V gene: TRBV7-9
CDR3 protein: CASSSDRGQGTFF
CDR3 DNA: TGTGCCAGCAGCTCCGACAGGGGGCAGGGGACTTTCTTT

D gene: TRBD1
J gene: TRBJ2-2
clone size: -
V gene: TRBV27
CDR3 protein: CASSLQGADGELFF
CDR3 DNA: TGTGCCAGCAGTTTACAGGGGGCCGACGGGGAGCTGTTTTTT

D gene: -
J gene: TRBJ2-5
clone size: -
V gene: TRBV28
CDR3 protein: CASSSGGGGGETQYF
CDR3 DNA: TGTGCCAGCAGCTCCGGGGGAGGGGGAGGGGAGACCCAGTACTTC

D gene: -
J gene: TRBJ1-6
clone size: -
V gene: TRBV4-1
CDR3 protein: CASSQAPPGSNSPLHF
CDR3 DNA: TGCGCCAGCAGCCAAGCGCCCCCGGGGTCTAATTCACCCCTCCACTTT

D gene: TRBD2
J gene: TRBJ2-3
clone size: -
V gene: TRBV7-3
CDR3 protein: CASSLRGVKDTQYF
CDR3 DNA: TGTGCCAGCAGCCTGCGGGGGGTCAAAGATACGCAGTATTTT

D gene: TRBD1
J gene: TRBJ2-7
clone size: few
V gene: TRBV28
CDR3 protein: CASKARDSDYEQYF
CDR3 DNA: TGTGCCAGCAAAGCCCGGGACAGTGACTACGAGCAGTACTTC

D gene: -
J gene: TRBJ2-5
clone size: -
V gene: TRBV7-3
CDR3 protein: CASSFGQQETQYF
CDR3 DNA: TGTGCCAGCAGCTTCGGACAGCAAGAGACCCAGTACTTC

D gene: TRBD1
J gene: TRBJ1-1
clone size: -
V gene: TRBV6-5
CDR3 protein: CAISTGGIGEAFF
CDR3 DNA: TGTGCCATTTCGACAGGGGGGATTGGTGAAGCTTTCTTT

D gene: -
J gene: TRBJ2-7
clone size: once
V gene: TRBV5-1
CDR3 protein: CASSLEIPERYEQYF
CDR3 DNA: TGCGCCAGCAGCTTGGAGATTCCAGAGCGCTACGAGCAGTACTTC

D gene: TRBD2
J gene: TRBJ2-5
clone size: -
V gene: TRBV19
CDR3 protein: CASSIMRSGGGQETQYF
CDR3 DNA: TGTGCCAGTAGTATAATGAGGAGCGGGGGGGGCCAAGAGACCCAGTACTTC

D gene: -
J gene: TRBJ1-2
clone size: -
V gene: TRBV6-2/TRBV6-3
CDR3 protein: CASSAQEGYYGYTF
CDR3 DNA: TGTGCCAGCAGCGCCCAGGAGGGCTACTATGGCTACACCTTC

D gene: -
J gene: TRBJ2-3
clone size: -
V gene: TRBV5-1
CDR3 protein: CASSAGTYTDTQYF
CDR3 DNA: TGCGCCAGCAGCGCCGGGACATACACAGATACGCAGTATTTT

D gene: -
J gene: TRBJ1-5
clone size: few
V gene: TRBV5-1
CDR3 protein: CASSLAGVGQPQHF
CDR3 DNA: TGCGCCAGCAGCTTGGCGGGAGTAGGACAGCCCCAGCATTTT

D gene: -
J gene: TRBJ2-7
clone size: -
V gene: TRBV19
CDR3 protein: CASSMREQAYEQYF
CDR3 DNA: TGTGCCAGTAGTATGAGAGAACAGGCCTACGAGCAGTACTTC

D gene: TRBD1
J gene: TRBJ2-2
clone size: -
V gene: TRBV9
CDR3 protein: CASSVVRGGDTGELFF
CDR3 DNA: TGTGCCAGCAGCGTAGTAAGAGGGGGCGACACCGGGGAGCTGTTTTTT

D gene: -
J gene: TRBJ1-1
clone size: -
V gene: TRBV9
CDR3 protein: CASSFSGTPSEAFF
CDR3 DNA: TGTGCCAGCAGCTTTTCCGGGACACCGTCAGAAGCTTTCTTT

D gene: -
J gene: TRBJ2-1
clone size: -
V gene: TRBV5-1
CDR3 protein: CASSLILLDSRNEQFF
CDR3 DNA: TGCGCCAGCAGCTTGATCCTATTAGATTCACGGAATGAGCAGTTCTTC

D gene: -
J gene: TRBJ2-3
clone size: few
V gene: TRBV10-1
CDR3 protein: CASSERSGSTDTQYF
CDR3 DNA: TGCGCCAGCAGTGAGCGGTCGGGGAGCACAGATACGCAGTATTTT

D gene: TRBD1
J gene: TRBJ2-7
clone size: -
V gene: TRBV18
CDR3 protein: CASSPTGTGSYEQYF
CDR3 DNA: TGTGCCAGCTCACCGACAGGGACAGGGAGCTACGAGCAGTACTTC

D gene: -
J gene: TRBJ1-1
clone size: -
V gene: TRBV9
CDR3 protein: CASSVDRDTEAFF
CDR3 DNA: TGTGCCAGCAGCGTAGACAGGGACACTGAAGCTTTCTTT

D gene: -
J gene: TRBJ2-3
clone size: -
V gene: TRBV5-1
CDR3 protein: CASSLGGTGDTQYF
CDR3 DNA: TGCGCCAGCAGCTTGGGCGGGACGGGAGATACGCAGTATTTT

D gene: -
J gene: TRBJ1-5
clone size: -
V gene: TRBV10-3
CDR3 protein: CAIRVTDDPNQPQHF
CDR3 DNA: TGTGCCATCAGGGTGACAGACGATCCGAATCAGCCCCAGCATTTT

D gene: TRBD1
J gene: TRBJ2-7
clone size: -
V gene: TRBV10-3
CDR3 protein: CATGTGGYEQYF
CDR3 DNA: TGTGCCACCGGGACAGGGGGGTACGAGCAGTACTTC

D gene: TRBD1
J gene: TRBJ2-7
clone size: -
V gene: TRBV24-1
CDR3 protein: CATSDLDWAGNLPGQGNYEQYF
CDR3 DNA: TGTGCCACCAGTGATTTGGATTGGGCTGGGAACCTGCCGGGACAGGGGAACTACGAGCAGTACTTC

D gene: -
J gene: TRBJ1-1
clone size: -
V gene: TRBV18
CDR3 protein: CASSLTGTNTEAFF
CDR3 DNA: TGTGCCAGCTCACTGACAGGTACAAACACTGAAGCTTTCTTT

D gene: TRBD1
J gene: TRBJ1-1
clone size: -
V gene: TRBV25-1
CDR3 protein: CASTTDRVRGNTEAFF
CDR3 DNA: TGTGCCAGCACTACGGACAGGGTAAGGGGGAACACTGAAGCTTTCTTT

D gene: -
J gene: TRBJ1-6
clone size: -
V gene: TRBV11-2
CDR3 protein: CASSSGTSNSPLHF
CDR3 DNA: TGTGCCAGCAGCTCGGGGACATCAAACTCACCCCTCCACTTT

D gene: -
J gene: TRBJ1-5
clone size: -
V gene: TRBV28
CDR3 protein: CASNPTGGDDQPQHF
CDR3 DNA: TGTGCCAGCAACCCCACAGGAGGGGACGATCAGCCCCAGCATTTT

D gene: -
J gene: TRBJ1-6
clone size: -
V gene: TRBV2
CDR3 protein: CASRYVSTGYNSPLHF
CDR3 DNA: TGTGCCAGCAGATACGTCTCGACAGGCTATAATTCACCCCTCCACTTT

D gene: TRBD1
J gene: TRBJ2-5
clone size: -
V gene: TRBV18
CDR3 protein: CASSSGTAETQYF
CDR3 DNA: TGTGCCAGCTCATCGGGGACAGCAGAGACCCAGTACTTC

D gene: -
J gene: TRBJ1-6
clone size: -
V gene: TRBV3-1/TRBV3-2
CDR3 protein: CASSQGRGSNSPLHF
CDR3 DNA: TGTGCCAGCAGCCAAGGTAGGGGGAGTAATTCACCCCTCCACTTT

D gene: -
J gene: TRBJ2-7
clone size: -
V gene: TRBV7-9
CDR3 protein: CASSLGTNDEQYF
CDR3 DNA: TGTGCCAGCAGCTTAGGGACTAACGACGAGCAGTACTTC

D gene: -
J gene: TRBJ2-3
clone size: -
V gene: TRBV6-4
CDR3 protein: CASSGEVGDTQYF
CDR3 DNA: TGTGCCAGCAGTGGCGAGGTCGGCGATACGCAGTATTTT

D gene: TRBD1
J gene: TRBJ1-2
clone size: -
V gene: TRBV5-6
CDR3 protein: CASSLDSDRDGYTF
CDR3 DNA: TGTGCCAGCAGCTTGGATTCGGACAGGGATGGCTACACCTTC

D gene: -
J gene: TRBJ1-3
clone size: -
V gene: TRBV13
CDR3 protein: CASSLGVSSGNTIYF
CDR3 DNA: TGTGCCAGCAGCTTAGGAGTCAGCTCTGGAAACACCATATATTTT

D gene: -
J gene: TRBJ1-6
clone size: -
V gene: TRBV19
CDR3 protein: CASSIGDNSSPLHF
CDR3 DNA: TGTGCCAGTAGTATAGGAGACAATTCTTCACCCCTCCACTTT

D gene: TRBD1
J gene: TRBJ1-6
clone size: -
V gene: TRBV4-2
CDR3 protein: CASSQGTGARNSPLHF
CDR3 DNA: TGTGCCAGCAGCCAAGGGACAGGGGCCAGGAATTCACCCCTCCACTTT

D gene: -
J gene: TRBJ1-3
clone size: -
V gene: TRBV2
CDR3 protein: CASTPDRLIGNTIYF
CDR3 DNA: TGTGCCAGCACCCCGGACAGACTAATTGGAAACACCATATATTTT

D gene: TRBD1
J gene: TRBJ2-7
clone size: -
V gene: TRBV28
CDR3 protein: CASSLLGTGSYEQYF
CDR3 DNA: TGTGCCAGCAGTTTACTAGGGACAGGGAGTTACGAGCAGTACTTC

D gene: TRBD1
J gene: TRBJ2-5
clone size: -
V gene: TRBV30
CDR3 protein: CAWSSDRAGETQYF
CDR3 DNA: TGTGCCTGGAGTTCGGACAGGGCGGGGGAGACCCAGTACTTC

D gene: TRBD1
J gene: TRBJ1-2
clone size: once
V gene: TRBV4-1
CDR3 protein: CASSPRGQGDNYGYTF
CDR3 DNA: TGCGCCAGCAGCCCAAGAGGACAGGGGGATAACTATGGCTACACCTTC

D gene: TRBD1
J gene: TRBJ1-4
clone size: -
V gene: TRBV24-1
CDR3 protein: CATSDGQGTNEKLFF
CDR3 DNA: TGTGCCACCAGTGATGGACAGGGGACTAATGAAAAACTGTTTTTT

D gene: -
J gene: TRBJ2-5
clone size: -
V gene: TRBV7-2
CDR3 protein: CASSLASGGGETQYF
CDR3 DNA: TGTGCCAGCAGCTTAGCGAGCGGTGGGGGGGAGACCCAGTACTTC

D gene: -
J gene: TRBJ1-3
clone size: -
V gene: TRBV9
CDR3 protein: CASSAGHDGNTIYF
CDR3 DNA: TGTGCCAGCAGCGCCGGACACGATGGAAACACCATATATTTT

D gene: -
J gene: TRBJ2-1
clone size: -
V gene: TRBV28
CDR3 protein: CASSGQRTTQFF
CDR3 DNA: TGTGCCAGCAGCGGACAGCGAACCACCCAGTTCTTC

D gene: TRBD1
J gene: TRBJ1-2
clone size: -
V gene: TRBV6-6
CDR3 protein: CASSPGTGGINYGYTF
CDR3 DNA: TGTGCCAGCAGCCCCGGGACAGGGGGGATCAACTATGGCTACACCTTC

D gene: TRBD2
J gene: TRBJ2-1
clone size: -
V gene: TRBV27
CDR3 protein: CASSFWASGGLYNEQFF
CDR3 DNA: TGTGCCAGCAGTTTTTGGGCTAGCGGGGGGCTCTACAATGAGCAGTTCTTC

D gene: TRBD1
J gene: TRBJ2-1
clone size: -
V gene: TRBV7-8
CDR3 protein: CASSLRQGPYNEQFF
CDR3 DNA: TGTGCCAGCAGCCTACGACAGGGGCCATACAATGAGCAGTTCTTC

D gene: -
J gene: TRBJ2-5
clone size: -
V gene: TRBV5-1
CDR3 protein: CASSLAMETQYF
CDR3 DNA: TGCGCCAGCAGCTTGGCCATGGAGACCCAGTACTTC

D gene: TRBD1
J gene: TRBJ1-5
clone size: -
V gene: TRBV3-1/TRBV3-2
CDR3 protein: CASSQGTGNQPQHF
CDR3 DNA: TGTGCCAGCAGCCAGGGGACAGGTAATCAGCCCCAGCATTTT

D gene: -
J gene: TRBJ1-2
clone size: -
V gene: TRBV27
CDR3 protein: CASSLTGTNYGYTF
CDR3 DNA: TGTGCCAGCAGTTTGACAGGTACTAACTATGGCTACACCTTC

D gene: TRBD1
J gene: TRBJ2-1
clone size: -
V gene: TRBV19
CDR3 protein: CASTEDRAEQFF
CDR3 DNA: TGTGCCAGTACCGAAGACAGGGCTGAGCAGTTCTTC

D gene: -
J gene: TRBJ2-7
clone size: -
V gene: TRBV11-1
CDR3 protein: CASSSSSRGSSEQYF
CDR3 DNA: TGTGCCAGCAGCTCATCCTCAAGGGGATCCAGCGAGCAGTACTTC

D gene: -
J gene: TRBJ1-3
clone size: -
V gene: TRBV18
CDR3 protein: CASFRAASGNTIYF
CDR3 DNA: TGTGCCAGCTTCAGGGCAGCCTCTGGAAACACCATATATTTT